This TCR beta chain derives from a study of cytomegalovirus exposure and HLA in healthy donors. The CDR3 contains 12 residues. Germline V lookup: CDR1 SGHVS, CDR2 FQNEAQ. Trimming pared 5 bases from V and 12 bases from J, leaving 16 bases between. The PCR contained 60 Vbeta and 13 Jbeta primers. Profiled with immunoSEQ multiplex PCR; TCRdb holds only in-frame clones, not every one. The sample consists of 200,000 to 250,000 clones, approximately 79% of them appearing once. The chain couples TRBV7-8 to TRBJ1-2, with D tentatively TRBD1 (5 bases). Sequences were obtained from PBMCs. The origin of this receptor is a man in his fifties or sixties in good health and CMV-seronegative. This chain's CDR3 is CASSPDRVLNTF. The DNA for the CDR3 is TGTGCCAGCAGCCCCGACAGAGTCCTAAACACCTTC. Supplemented by reference TRBV7-8 and TRBJ1-2, the full variable domain reads GAGVSQSPRYKVAKRGQDVALRCDPISGHVSLFWYQQALGQGPEFLTYFQNEAQLDKSGLPSDRFFAERPEGSVSTLKIQRTQQEDSAVYLCASSPDRVLNTFGSGTRLTVV.